The text below deals with one TCR beta chain. The record originates from a study of blood T cell repertoires in COVID-19. Study-level background: Samples taken during acute and convalescent COVID-19 were collected in the United States, Italy and Spain. PBMCs, B-cell-depleted T cells, or T cells were the source of the cDNA or gDNA that made up the material.

Per the authors' pipeline: By means of reference gene primer amplification, nucleated cell counts were estimated. Sequenced by immunoSEQ multiplex PCR; TCRdb stores in-frame clones only, minus some. The D gene and trimming were derived from the DNA, and the V and J assignments and clone size from that table. The sample lists tens of thousands of clones, 70% to 85% occurring once. Sequencing input: peripheral blood. The TCR originated in a man between 60 and 75 years old with active or convalescent COVID-19.

CDR3 in amino acids: CASSSGQGARTGELFF. In DNA, the CDR3 is TGTGCCAGCAGCTCGGGACAGGGGGCTAGGACCGGGGAGCTGTTTTTT. The rearrangement links TRBV7-8 to TRBJ2-2; 12 nucleotides match TRBD1. In germline, CDR1 is SGHVS, CDR2 FQNEAQ. Trimming cost V 4 bases and J 5 bases; bases outside gene matches: 5. The CDR3 loop spans 16 amino acids.